This TCR beta chain appears in the sequencing data of a study of post-analysis software for immune sequencing data. Study conclusions and caveats: Four or five TRBV segments (TRBV5-6, TRBV5-1 and TRBV20-1 among them) occurred more frequently in patients than in controls. Normalized Chao1 diversity was significantly reduced in patients versus controls.

Unique molecular identifiers had been added to the TCR beta cDNA libraries. TCRdb re-derived calls from the PCR reads in MiXCR, one entry per CDR3 protein. The sample has roughly 570,000 distinct CDR3 sequences; around 31% are singletons. The CDR3 extends over 15 amino acids. Trimming cost V 5 bases and J 6 bases, with 20 bases left between them. About this clonotype itself: Its specificity is unknown.

This clonotype originated in a girl aged 2 to 17 with multiple sclerosis. This chain connects TRBV12-3 or TRBV12-4 to TRBJ2-7; the D gene could be TRBD1 or TRBD2 (5 bases each). Sequences were obtained from blood. CDR3 nucleotide sequence: TGTGCCAGCAGTCCGTTTATAGGGACCGCCGTCGAGCAGTACTTC. Protein sequence: CASSPFIGTAVEQYF.